The entry below describes one T cell receptor beta chain. The sample comes from a study of Graves' ophthalmopathy and Graves' hyperthyroidism. This CDR3 has 16 residues. Germline assignment: CDR1 SGHVS and CDR2 FQNEAQ. The V gene lost 5 bases and the J gene lost 7 bases, with 23 bases spanning the gap. RNA transcripts provided the template for amplifying TCR beta CDR3 regions. Second-round multiplex PCR followed a first-round RT-PCR using HTBI primers. TCRdb independently ran MiXCR on the multiplex PCR reads; one entry per CDR3 protein. The sample lists around 670,000 distinct CDR3 sequences; roughly 40% were seen once.

The receptor comes from an adult man with Graves' ophthalmopathy. The material sequenced was peripheral blood. This sequence joins TRBV7-8 and TRBJ1-2; D possibly corresponds to TRBD1 (5 bases). The CDR3 is CASSPPTAAGSGGYTF. CDR3 nucleotide sequence: TGTGCCAGCAGCCCCCCGACAGCGGCAGGGAGTGGTGGCTACACCTTC.